The 5 T cell receptor beta chains below were found in one sample sequenced in a study of blood T cell repertoires in COVID-19 (dated by TCRdb to the early 2020s). The library was made by the immunoSEQ multiplex PCR assay. The clones in this table, taken by TCRdb from immuneACCESS, are in-frame only. Not every clone is retained; where verified, under half of the shortfall comes from an unresolved V gene, and the cause of the rest is unknown. The sample yields some 520,000 clones; 80% to 90% were counted once. Roughly 0.9% of the sample belongs to the ten largest clones. Sequenced sample: peripheral blood. These receptors came from a man aged 18 to 29 with COVID-19, enrolled during active disease.

This clone appeared a single time. V usage is TRBV12-5 and J usage is TRBJ2-7, with D maybe TRBD2 (6 bases). The germline gives CDR1 LGHNT, CDR2 FRNRAP. V gave up 7 bases and J gave up 6 bases, with 28 bases separating them. The CDR3 loop spans 17 amino acids. CDR3: CASALPRGGTPPSEQYF. The CDR3 nucleotides are TGTGCTAGTGCCTTACCCCGAGGAGGGACTCCTCCATCCGAGCAGTACTTC. Full variable domain (remainder filled in from reference TRBV12-5 and TRBJ2-7): DARVTQTPRHKVTEMGQEVTMRCQPILGHNTVFWYRQTMMQGLELLAYFRNRAPLDDSGMPKDRFSAEMPDATLATLKIQPSEPRDSAVYFCASALPRGGTPPSEQYFGPGTRLTVT.

The V and J genes are TRBV5-5 and TRBJ1-5; D unresolved. The V and J ends lost 0 bases and 4 bases respectively, with 8 bases between them. There are 14 residues in the CDR3. Germline values: CDR1 SGHKS, CDR2 YYEKEE (reference sequence). The CDR3 spells CASSLVAQNQPQHF. For the CDR3, the DNA is TGTGCCAGCAGCTTGGTGGCCCAAAATCAGCCCCAGCATTTT.

The gene calls are TRBV2 and TRBJ2-2; 7 nucleotides match TRBD2. This CDR3 has 15 amino acids. CDR1 and CDR2 (germline): SNHLY, FYNNEI. The trim removed 8 bases at V and 0 bases at J, leaving 6 bases unmatched. The CDR3 DNA follows: TGTGCCAGCTCCCCTCTAGCGGCGAACACCGGGGAGCTGTTTTTT. Protein sequence: CASSPLAANTGELFF.

This clone was seen once. The gene calls are TRBV10-2 and TRBJ2-5; D possibly corresponds to TRBD2 (6 bases). Between the trimmed V and J ends, which lost 2 bases and 4 bases, there was a span of 23 bases. This CDR3 region has 18 residues. Germline CDR1 reads WSHSY; CDR2 reads SAAADI. This CDR3 is CASSEVVRIGEVRETQYF. As DNA, the CDR3 is TGCGCCAGCAGTGAGGTAGTCAGAATAGGGGAGGTAAGAGAGACCCAGTACTTC.

This chain connects TRBV12-3 or TRBV12-4 to TRBJ2-1; 8 bases are a match to TRBD2. V shed 5 bases, J shed 10 bases, and the junction held 4 bases outside the gene matches. This CDR3 has 12 residues. CDR3 sequence (DNA): TGTGCCAGCAGTGGACCGGGGGGGGAGCAGTTCTTC. It yields the protein CASSGPGGEQFF.